Listed here is a single T cell receptor beta chain. Its antigen is unidentified. Time point described: pre-sensitization, week 0. Described treatment: therapeutic diphenylcyclopropenone sensitization with weekly scalp DPC. This sample stems from a study of human T cells and chemical hapten exposure. Study-level background: Researchers reported sensitizing a roughly 2 cm by roughly 2 cm upper inner arm skin site with 2% DPC. Per-sample TCR yields varied mainly from small pooled library volume differences. Whole-study findings and limits: DPC sensitization produced no change in TCRs with frequency above 1 in 1000.

Via MiXCR, TCRdb re-called the RACE reads, giving one row per CDR3 protein. The sample includes tens of thousands of distinct CDR3 sequences, about 14% of them seen just once. The sequence came from a woman aged 45-65 years with alopecia areata. Some clones in this sample may be carry-over from other donors' samples. Sample: whole blood, taken in connection with sensitization to the hapten diphenylcyclopropenone (DPC).

The CDR3 DNA reads as TGTGCCAGCAGTTCCCTCCGCAGGGACGGGGAGCAGTACTTC. Its protein is CASSSLRRDGEQYF. The chain combines TRBV6-5 with TRBJ2-7; either TRBD1 or TRBD2 may fit D (5 bases each). Germline V gives CDR1 MNHEY, CDR2 SVGAGI. V was clipped by 4 bases and J by 7 bases, with 17 bases between them. The CDR3 runs to 14 residues.